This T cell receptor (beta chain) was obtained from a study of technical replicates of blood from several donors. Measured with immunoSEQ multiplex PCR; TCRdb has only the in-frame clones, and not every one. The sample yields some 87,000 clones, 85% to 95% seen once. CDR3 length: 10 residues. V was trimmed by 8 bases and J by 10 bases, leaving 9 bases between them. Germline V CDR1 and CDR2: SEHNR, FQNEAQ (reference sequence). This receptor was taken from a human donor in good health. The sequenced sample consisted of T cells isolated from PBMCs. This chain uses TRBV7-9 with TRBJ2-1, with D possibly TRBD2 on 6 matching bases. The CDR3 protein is CASGEAEQFF. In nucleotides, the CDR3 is TGTGCCAGCGGGGAGGCGGAGCAGTTCTTC.